This T cell receptor beta chain was documented in a study of blood T cell repertoires in COVID-19. Study at large: Acute-phase and convalescent COVID-19 samples originated in the United States, Italy and Spain. T cells, B-cell-depleted T cells, or PBMCs supplied cDNA or gDNA.

The V segment lost 6 bases and the J segment 8 bases; nucleotides outside the gene matches: 15. The germline V gene has CDR1 SGHTA and CDR2 FQGNSA. The CDR3 sequence is 16 residues long. Study processing details: Amplification with reference gene primers provided the estimates of nucleated cell counts. Sequencing used immunoSEQ multiplex PCR; TCRdb keeps in-frame clones, though not all of them. V, J and clone size derive from that table, while D and trimming were established from the DNA sequence. The sample contains some 78,000 clones, approximately 90% of which appear only once. The sequencing input was peripheral blood. The chain uses TRBV7-2 and TRBJ1-2, with 10 positions matching TRBD1. The clonotype was recovered from a man aged 65 to 79 with active or convalescent COVID-19. The CDR3 reads CASSWRVIGTGDGYTF. The CDR3, as DNA: TGTGCCAGCAGTTGGCGGGTGATAGGGACAGGGGACGGCTACACCTTC.